What follows are 25 T cell receptor beta chains derived from one specimen sequenced in a study of T-cell memory formation after mild COVID-19. TCRdb re-called the 5' RACE reads with MiXCR, one entry per CDR3 protein. This table has 210,000 or so distinct CDR3 sequences, around 26% appearing once. The sample was PBMCs or a T cell subset sorted from them (not recorded which). The receptors were gathered from an adult woman who had mild COVID-19 (a few samples of this study predate the infection). Cell type and time point are not known.

The genes are TRBV11-3 and TRBJ2-1; possibly TRBD1 or TRBD2 for D (5 bases each). Germline CDR1 reads SGHNT; CDR2 reads YENEEA. V was trimmed by 1 base and J by 0 bases, leaving 19 bases between them. The CDR3 runs to 19 residues. The CDR3 DNA reads TGTGCCAGCAGCTTAGTAGGGACGGTTTCTGCAAGCTCCTACAATGAGCAGTTCTTC. This codes for CASSLVGTVSASSYNEQFF.

The table lists this clonotype with a few counts. The chain employs TRBV5-1 and TRBJ2-5; 8 nucleotides line up with TRBD1. Losses at the gene ends were 3 bases for V and 3 bases for J; bases not matched to a gene: 10. The CDR3 runs 16 residues. Germline values: CDR1 SGHRS, CDR2 YFSETQ. CDR3 residues: CASSSDRAVVEETQYF. CDR3 nucleotide sequence: TGCGCCAGCAGCTCGGACAGGGCTGTGGTGGAAGAGACCCAGTACTTC. The full variable domain, completed using reference TRBV5-1 and TRBJ2-5, is KAGVTQTPRYLIKTRGQQVTLSCSPISGHRSVSWYQQTPGQGLQFLFEYFSETQRNKGNFPGRFSGRQFSNSRSEMNVSTLELGDSALYLCASSSDRAVVEETQYFGPGTRLLVL.

The chain uses TRBV10-2 and TRBJ1-1; 9 bases map to TRBD1. V lost 6 bases, J lost 4 bases, and 6 bases stayed unmatched. The germline V gene has CDR1 WSHSY and CDR2 SAAADI. The CDR3 loop spans 14 amino acids. CDR3 in DNA: TGCGCCAGCAGCCGTACAGGGGGCGGCACTGAAGCTTTCTTT. The encoded protein is CASSRTGGGTEAFF.

CDR3 residues: CASSIERRDTQYF. The CDR3 nucleotides read TGTGCCAGTAGTATAGAGAGGAGGGATACGCAGTATTTT. The rearrangement joins TRBV19 to TRBJ2-3, with TRBD2 as a possible D gene (5 bases). The CDR3 runs to 13 residues. Germline lookup yields CDR1 LNHDA and CDR2 SQIVND (reference sequence). Trimming pared 0 bases from V and 6 bases from J, leaving 7 bases between.

The chain links TRBV12-3 or TRBV12-4 to TRBJ1-1, with 7 bases lining up with TRBD1. After removal of 3 bases from V and 2 bases from J, the junction contained 3 bases not matched to a gene. The CDR3 has 14 amino acids. As DNA, the CDR3 is TGTGCCAGCAGTTTTAGGGGGCTAAACACTGAAGCTTTCTTT. It encodes CASSFRGLNTEAFF.

The V and J genes are TRBV2 and TRBJ2-1; 9 bases are shared with TRBD2. The V segment lost 2 bases and the J segment 12 bases; nucleotides outside the gene matches: 11. CDR3 length: 15 amino acids. From germline, CDR1 is SNHLY and CDR2 FYNNEI. The CDR3 sequence: CASSELSNSGGTQFF. The CDR3 DNA is TGTGCCAGCAGTGAATTGTCAAATAGCGGGGGAACGCAGTTCTTC.

CDR3 loop: CASTQTTEAFF. For the CDR3, the DNA is TGTGCCAGCACCCAGACCACTGAAGCTTTCTTT. The chain links TRBV12-3 or TRBV12-4 to TRBJ1-1; D not resolved. The CDR3 is 11 amino acids. Trimming stripped 7 bases from V and 4 bases from J, with 7 bases between.

This clonotype was observed a few times. This rearrangement joins TRBV12-3 or TRBV12-4 to TRBJ2-1; 9 bases are shared with TRBD2. CDR3 length: 14 amino acids. With 6 bases clipped from V and 6 bases from J, the junction kept 6 bases outside the gene matches. The chain's CDR3 is CASSRSGSSNEQFF. The DNA for the CDR3 is TGTGCCAGCAGCCGTAGCGGGAGCAGCAATGAGCAGTTCTTC.

This clonotype was picked up a small number of times. The rearrangement uses TRBV20-1 and TRBJ2-1, with D possibly TRBD1 on 6 matching bases. The CDR3 sequence is 15 residues long. Trimming pared 1 base from V and 5 bases from J, leaving 15 bases between. The germline gives CDR1 DFQATT, CDR2 SNEGSKA (reference sequence). The CDR3 sequence: CSARGNRARNNEQFF. The CDR3 nucleotides are TGCAGTGCTAGAGGGAACAGGGCTCGAAACAATGAGCAGTTCTTC.

This clonotype has only a few counts. The chain has TRBV19 and TRBJ1-5; D perhaps matches TRBD1 (6 bases). The V end was cut by 0 bases, the J end by 5 bases, with 11 bases between. The germline CDR1 and CDR2 sequences are LNHDA and SQIVND (reference sequence). The CDR3 runs to 15 residues. CDR3 sequence reads: CASSIEGAGHQPQHF. The CDR3 DNA reads TGTGCCAGTAGTATAGAGGGGGCAGGGCATCAGCCCCAGCATTTT. Combining the CDR3 with reference TRBV19 and TRBJ1-5 gives the whole variable domain DGGITQSPKYLFRKEGQNVTLSCEQNLNHDAMYWYRQDPGQGLRLIYYSQIVNDFQKGDIAEGYSVSREKKESFPLTVTSAQKNPTAFYLCASSIEGAGHQPQHFGDGTRLSIL.

The J gene is TRBJ1-1, the V gene TRBV5-1; D is perhaps TRBD1 (5 bases). Trimming removed 3 bases at V and 1 base at J, with 13 bases between. CDR3 length: 15 residues. Per germline, CDR1 SGHRS and CDR2 YFSETQ. CDR3 sequence reads: CASSSRAGGNTEAFF. The CDR3 DNA reads as TGCGCCAGCAGCTCCCGGGCCGGGGGGAACACTGAAGCTTTCTTT.

The chain uses TRBV7-9 and TRBJ1-2, with 9 positions matching TRBD1. The CDR3 is 15 residues long. V gave up 7 bases and J gave up 7 bases; unmatched junction bases: 13. Germline lookup yields CDR1 SEHNR and CDR2 FQNEAQ (reference sequence). CDR3 DNA: TGTGCCAGCACTTCAACCCTACAGGGGGCTGGTGGCTACACCTTC. This translates into CASTSTLQGAGGYTF.

The rearrangement links TRBV2 to TRBJ2-5; TRBD1 is a possible D gene (5 bases). Germline assignment: CDR1 SNHLY and CDR2 FYNNEI. The germline V and J ends were trimmed by 4 bases and 3 bases, with 15 bases remaining between them. The length of the CDR3 is 15 residues. The CDR3 loop reads CASSAQGSGKETQYF. For the CDR3, the DNA is TGTGCCAGCAGTGCTCAGGGCAGTGGAAAAGAGACCCAGTACTTC.

This clonotype was recorded a few times. The chain has TRBV5-1 and TRBJ2-2; 9 positions match TRBD2. V lost 0 bases, J lost 4 bases, and 7 bases stayed unmatched. Germline V gene lookup returns CDR1 SGHRS and CDR2 YFSETQ. CDR3 length equals 17 residues. The CDR3, as DNA: TGCGCCAGCAGCTTGGCCAAGACTAGCGGCCTCACCGGGGAGCTGTTTTTT. Residues: CASSLAKTSGLTGELFF.

This chain joins TRBV5-1 and TRBJ2-2, with TRBD1 identical over 8 bases. This CDR3 has 18 amino acids. From germline, CDR1 is SGHRS and CDR2 YFSETQ. J was trimmed by 0 bases and V by 4 bases; bases with no gene match: 11. The CDR3 DNA follows: TGCGCCAGCAGCCTCACTCCACAGGGGGTAGCGAACACCGGGGAGCTGTTTTTT. This codes for CASSLTPQGVANTGELFF. The full variable domain, its missing parts supplied by reference TRBV5-1 and TRBJ2-2, is KAGVTQTPRYLIKTRGQQVTLSCSPISGHRSVSWYQQTPGQGLQFLFEYFSETQRNKGNFPGRFSGRQFSNSRSEMNVSTLELGDSALYLCASSLTPQGVANTGELFFGEGSRLTVL.

J is TRBJ2-7 and V is TRBV7-2; 11 positions match TRBD2. This CDR3 has 14 amino acids. Germline values: CDR1 SGHTA, CDR2 FQGNSA. Trimming took 4 bases from V and 5 from J; bases not matched to a gene: 4. This CDR3 is CASSSLAGVNEQYF. CDR3 in DNA: TGTGCCAGCAGCTCACTAGCGGGAGTCAACGAGCAGTACTTC.

The chain is built from TRBV2 and TRBJ2-7, with D hard to call. Germline CDR1 and CDR2: SNHLY and FYNNEI. V was shortened by 8 bases and J by 4 bases, with 21 bases between the two germline ends. The CDR3 is 15 amino acids. CDR3 amino acids: CASRVGRSDRYEQYF. The CDR3 DNA sequence: TGTGCCAGCCGTGTTGGACGGAGCGATCGTTACGAGCAGTACTTC.

This clonotype appeared a few times. The chain employs TRBV5-1 and TRBJ2-1; weak D call: TRBD1 (6 bases). Germline loops: CDR1 SGHRS, CDR2 YFSETQ. This CDR3 has 15 residues. Trimming removed 4 bases at V and 0 bases at J, with 11 bases between. The CDR3 loop is CASSPTGRSYNEQFF. CDR3 bases: TGCGCCAGCAGCCCCACAGGGCGCTCCTACAATGAGCAGTTCTTC. Drawing the rest from reference TRBV5-1 and TRBJ2-1, the complete variable domain is KAGVTQTPRYLIKTRGQQVTLSCSPISGHRSVSWYQQTPGQGLQFLFEYFSETQRNKGNFPGRFSGRQFSNSRSEMNVSTLELGDSALYLCASSPTGRSYNEQFFGPGTRLTVL.

This clonotype showed up just a few times. The genes are TRBV6-5 and TRBJ1-3; possible D gene TRBD1, 5 bases. The CDR3 is 14 amino acids. Germline CDR1 and CDR2: MNHEY and SVGAGI. V gave up 5 bases and J gave up 4 bases, with 12 bases separating them. The CDR3 protein is CASSDPGLGNTIYF. The CDR3, as DNA: TGTGCCAGCAGTGACCCGGGACTGGGAAACACCATATATTTT.

V and J are TRBV15 and TRBJ2-3, with 7 nucleotides matching TRBD2. Per the germline V gene, CDR1 is LNHNV and CDR2 is YYDKDF (reference sequence). Trimming cost V 3 bases and J 4 bases; bases outside gene matches: 4. The CDR3 loop spans 14 amino acids. The CDR3, as DNA: TGTGCCACCAGCAGGGCGGGAGCGGCAGATACGCAGTATTTT. It encodes CATSRAGAADTQYF. Based on the CDR3 plus reference TRBV15 and TRBJ2-3, the full variable domain is DAMVIQNPRYQVTQFGKPVTLSCSQTLNHNVMYWYQQKSSQAPKLLFHYYDKDFNNEADTPDNFQSRRPNTSFCFLDIRSPGLGDTAMYLCATSRAGAADTQYFGPGTRLTVL.

The V and J genes are TRBV2 and TRBJ2-3; tentatively, D is TRBD1 or TRBD2 (5 bases each). The CDR3 contains 15 residues. Germline-derived CDR1 and CDR2 are SNHLY and FYNNEI. V gave up 5 bases and J gave up 2 bases, with 14 bases separating them. The CDR3 DNA is TGTGCCAGCAGTCTCGATCGGGGACCCACAGATACGCAGTATTTT. This gives the protein CASSLDRGPTDTQYF.

The genes are TRBV4-3 and TRBJ1-4; perhaps TRBD1 as D (6 bases). The V and J ends lost 1 base and 8 bases respectively, with 14 bases between them. The CDR3 is 15 amino acids. CDR1 is LGHNA, CDR2 YSLEER, per germline. This CDR3 reads CASSQAPGGEEKLFF. The CDR3 DNA reads as TGCGCCAGCAGCCAAGCCCCCGGGGGCGAGGAAAAACTGTTTTTT.

A few counts support this clonotype. This chain links TRBV4-1 with TRBJ2-7; 7 bases are shared with TRBD2. V shed 0 bases and J 1 base; nucleotides not matched to a gene: 6. The CDR3 consists of 16 residues. The germline V gene has CDR1 MGHRA and CDR2 YSYEKL. Here the CDR3 DNA reads TGCGCCAGCAGCCAAGATATAGAAGCGGGGTCCTACGAGCAGTACTTC. Translating it yields CASSQDIEAGSYEQYF.

V and J are TRBV4-1 and TRBJ2-7; D call uncertain. The length of the CDR3 is 14 residues. Germline V gives CDR1 MGHRA, CDR2 YSYEKL. The V end lost 0 bases, the J end lost 2 bases, and 8 bases lay between the germline ends. The CDR3 DNA sequence: TGCGCCAGCAGCCAAGAAATAGCAGCCTACGAGCAGTACTTC. Its protein product is CASSQEIAAYEQYF.

This clonotype was seen a few times. The chain carries TRBV7-9 and TRBJ1-2; D is ambiguous. Looked up from germline, CDR1 is SEHNR and CDR2 is FQNEAQ (reference sequence). CDR3 length: 17 residues. V lost 4 bases and J 0 bases, leaving 18 bases between the germline ends. The CDR3 DNA reads as TGTGCCAGCAGCTCATATCCTCGCACGGGGTCTAACTATGGCTACACCTTC. Its protein product is CASSSYPRTGSNYGYTF.